The 23 T cell receptor beta chains below come from one sample, sequenced in a study of blood T cell repertoires in COVID-19. Profiling relied on immunoSEQ multiplex PCR, and the TCRdb table lists in-frame clones only, not all of them. Altogether roughly 180,000 clones are present, more than 75% being singletons, with the ten largest covering around 8.1%. The specimen sequenced was peripheral blood. The receptors stem from a woman in her forties or fifties with active or convalescent COVID-19.

V and J are TRBV9 and TRBJ2-3, with 8 bases identical to TRBD2. Per germline, CDR1 SGDLS and CDR2 YYNGEE. The CDR3 spans 15 residues. The ends lost 4 bases at V and 6 bases at J; junction bases unmatched: 10. In DNA, the CDR3 is TGTGCCAGCAGCTTCGGGGGGGCTAGCGGGGATACGCAGTATTTT. Translation gives CASSFGGASGDTQYF.

This clone was observed many times. This sample also contains other DNA sequences that code for the same CDR3. The gene calls are TRBV6-2 or TRBV6-3 and TRBJ2-2, with 7 bases identical to TRBD1. V was clipped by 5 bases and J by 5 bases; unmatched bases: 8. Germline assignment: CDR1 MNHEY and CDR2 SVGEGT. The CDR3 length is 15 residues. The CDR3 DNA is TGTGCCAGCAGTAGCCGGGACAGACATACCGGGGAGCTGTTTTTT. This codes for CASSSRDRHTGELFF.

V is TRBV6-5 and J is TRBJ1-3; no firm D call. Trimming cost V 6 bases and J 2 bases, with 11 bases left between them. Germline V CDR1 and CDR2: MNHEY, SVGAGI. The CDR3 is 14 amino acids. The CDR3 DNA is TGTGCCAGCAGCCTACGGTTCACTGGAAACACCATATATTTT. Amino acid sequence: CASSLRFTGNTIYF.

The rearrangement uses TRBV10-3 and TRBJ1-6; D gene ambiguous. The V gene lost 6 bases and the J gene lost 5 bases, with 5 bases spanning the gap. Germline CDR1 ENHRY, CDR2 SYGVKD. The CDR3 loop spans 12 amino acids. The CDR3 nucleotides read TGTGCCATCAGAACAGATAATTCACCCCTCCACTTT. Translated, it gives CAIRTDNSPLHF.

This clone was observed a handful of times. This rearrangement joins TRBV9 to TRBJ2-1, with 7 nucleotides matching TRBD2. J gave up 10 bases and V 0 bases, and 4 bases lay outside the gene matches. Germline loops: CDR1 SGDLS, CDR2 YYNGEE. This CDR3 is built from 13 residues. The CDR3 here is CASSVALAEEQFF. The CDR3 DNA is TGTGCCAGCAGCGTAGCCCTAGCGGAAGAGCAGTTCTTC.

V is TRBV6-5 and J is TRBJ1-1, with 7 bases aligning to TRBD1. From germline, CDR1 is MNHEY and CDR2 SVGAGI. The CDR3 totals 14 residues. The trim removed 6 bases at V and 0 bases at J, leaving 4 bases unmatched. The CDR3 loop reads CASRLTGLNTEAFF. For the CDR3, the DNA is TGTGCCAGCAGACTGACAGGGTTGAACACTGAAGCTTTCTTT.

This clone showed up just once. The chain combines TRBV11-2 with TRBJ1-2; 7 bases match TRBD1. CDR1 and CDR2 from the germline V gene are SGHAT and FQNNGV. V lost 4 bases and J lost 5; bases outside the gene matches: 10. The CDR3 runs 15 residues. The CDR3 region is CASSWEVRGRYGYTF. The CDR3 coding sequence is TGTGCCAGCAGCTGGGAGGTGAGGGGGCGGTATGGCTACACCTTC.

V is TRBV10-3 and J is TRBJ1-2; D unclear. The germline V and J ends were trimmed by 8 bases and 2 bases, with 9 bases remaining between them. In germline, CDR1 is ENHRY, CDR2 SYGVKD. The CDR3 is 12 amino acids. CDR3 coding DNA: TGTGCCATCGGGGAGGGAAACTATGGCTACACCTTC. The encoded protein is CAIGEGNYGYTF.

V gene TRBV29-1 combines with J gene TRBJ2-3; TRBD2 matches at 9 bases. CDR3 size: 15 residues. Germline CDR1 is SQVTM and CDR2 is ANQGSEA. V lost 2 bases, J lost 1 base, and 4 bases stayed unmatched. The CDR3 protein is CSVEPERGGTDTQYF. CDR3 in DNA: TGCAGCGTTGAACCGGAGCGGGGGGGCACAGATACGCAGTATTTT.

The chain carries TRBV6-5 and TRBJ1-6; 7 positions agree with TRBD1. The CDR3 spans 16 residues. J was trimmed by 9 bases and V by 0 bases; bases with no gene match: 8. Germline CDR1 reads MNHEY; CDR2 reads SVGAGI. CDR3 sequence: CASSYSSKGASSPLHF. As DNA, the CDR3 is TGTGCCAGCAGTTACTCGTCGAAGGGGGCGAGTTCACCCCTCCACTTT.

V and J are TRBV5-1 and TRBJ2-1, with 7 bases fitting TRBD1. J was trimmed by 4 bases and V by 4 bases; bases with no gene match: 11. This CDR3 has 16 amino acids. The germline gives CDR1 SGHRS, CDR2 YFSETQ. In DNA form, the CDR3 reads TGCGCCAGCAGCCCTTCGGGGACAGTGGTTTACAATGAGCAGTTCTTC. This translates into CASSPSGTVVYNEQFF.

This clone was recorded only once. The chain recombines TRBV12-3 or TRBV12-4 with TRBJ1-1; the D gene is possibly TRBD1 (6 bases). Trimming took 2 bases from V and 3 from J, leaving 7 bases between them. The CDR3 covers 13 residues. CDR3 residues: CASSLQGYTEAFF. The CDR3, as DNA: TGTGCCAGCAGTTTACAGGGGTACACTGAAGCTTTCTTT.

The chain joins TRBV7-3 to TRBJ2-7; 8 nucleotides agree with TRBD1. The CDR3 is 15 amino acids. Germline CDR1 SGHTA, CDR2 FQGTGA. Trimming cost V 5 bases and J 0 bases; bases outside gene matches: 6. The CDR3 DNA sequence: TGTGCCAGCAGCATTACAGGGGGGCTCTCCTACGAGCAGTACTTC. Translation gives CASSITGGLSYEQYF.

The chain links TRBV28 to TRBJ1-3; the D gene is possibly TRBD1 (6 bases). The CDR3 consists of 14 residues. Trimming took 4 bases from V and 2 from J, leaving 9 bases between them. The V gene's germline CDR1 is MDHEN and CDR2 SYDVKM. The CDR3 coding sequence is TGTGCCAGCAGTTCGTCAGGGGCTGGAAACACCATATATTTT. Translating it yields CASSSSGAGNTIYF.

The V and J genes are TRBV10-1 and TRBJ2-1; 11 bases agree with TRBD2. Trimming removed 10 bases from V and 6 bases from J; junction bases left unmatched: 8. Germline values: CDR1 WNHNN, CDR2 SYGVQD (reference sequence). The CDR3 contains 14 residues. The DNA for the CDR3 is TGCGCCATTTCGACCGGGACTAGCGGCAATGAGCAGTTCTTC. Protein sequence: CAISTGTSGNEQFF.

This clone turned up a few times. The rearrangement joins TRBV3-1 (or the pseudogene TRBV3-2) to TRBJ1-3; 8 bases are a match to TRBD1. V dropped 2 bases and J dropped 0; count of bases not matched to a gene: 6. There are 17 residues in the CDR3. Germline V gives CDR1 LGHDT, CDR2 YNNKEL (reference sequence). CDR3 residues: CASSQRTGLSSGNTIYF. In DNA, the CDR3 is TGTGCCAGCAGCCAACGGACAGGGTTGAGCTCTGGAAACACCATATATTTT.

J is TRBJ2-7 and V is TRBV6-5, with 9 bases fitting TRBD2. The germline CDR1 and CDR2 sequences are MNHEY and SVGAGI. The CDR3 has 14 amino acids. With 6 bases clipped from V and 3 bases from J, the junction kept 6 bases outside the gene matches. CDR3 DNA sequence: TGTGCCAGCAGCCCAGCGGGAGGTGGCTACGAGCAGTACTTC. It translates to CASSPAGGGYEQYF.

This clone was seen once. The V gene is TRBV24-1, the J gene TRBJ2-5, with D maybe TRBD1 (5 bases). Germline values: CDR1 KGHDR, CDR2 SFDVKD. Trimming removed 8 bases at V and 5 bases at J, with 11 bases between. The CDR3 runs 12 residues. The CDR3 DNA reads as TGTGCCACCAAGGGGTATGGGGAGACCCAGTACTTC. Amino acid sequence: CATKGYGETQYF.

This chain joins TRBV6-6 and TRBJ2-7; D may be TRBD2 (6 bases). V was shortened by 5 bases and J by 2 bases, with 13 bases between the two germline ends. The V gene's germline CDR1 is MNHNY and CDR2 SVGAGI (reference sequence). This CDR3 region has 14 residues. CDR3 residues: CASSPAGLTYEQYF. For the CDR3, the DNA is TGTGCCAGCAGTCCCGCGGGACTTACCTACGAGCAGTACTTC.

The rearrangement links TRBV7-2 to TRBJ2-2; 11 nucleotides match TRBD2. CDR1 and CDR2 (germline): SGHTA, FQGNSA. The CDR3 runs 16 residues. Losses at the gene ends were 4 bases for V and 6 bases for J; bases not matched to a gene: 7. The chain's CDR3 is CASSSRLAGKAGELFF. CDR3 nucleotides: TGTGCCAGCAGCTCTAGACTAGCGGGAAAGGCCGGGGAGCTGTTTTTT.

CDR3 sequence (DNA): TGTGCCAGCAGCCCATCAAACACTGAAGCTTTCTTT. Protein sequence: CASSPSNTEAFF. The chain combines TRBV7-8 with TRBJ1-1; D remains ambiguous. The CDR3 runs to 12 residues. Germline CDR1 SGHVS, CDR2 FQNEAQ. V was shortened by 5 bases and J by 2 bases, with 6 bases between the two germline ends.

This clone was counted ten times or more. The V and J genes are TRBV7-9 and TRBJ1-3; D unclear. Trimming removed 8 bases from V and 0 bases from J, with 8 bases in between. The germline V gene has CDR1 SEHNR and CDR2 FQNEAQ (reference sequence). The CDR3 loop spans 13 amino acids. The CDR3 loop reads CASRGSSGNTIYF. For the CDR3, the DNA is TGTGCCAGCCGAGGGTCCTCTGGAAACACCATATATTTT.

The CDR3 sequence: CASSESSQETQYF. CDR3 bases: TGTGCCAGCAGCGAAAGCTCCCAAGAGACCCAGTACTTC. The chain joins TRBV9 to TRBJ2-5; D is uncertain. There are 13 residues in the CDR3. Trimming pared 3 bases from V and 1 base from J, leaving 7 bases between. The germline V gene has CDR1 SGDLS and CDR2 YYNGEE. Variable domain in full (rest from reference TRBV9 and TRBJ2-5): DSGVTQTPKHLITATGQRVTLRCSPRSGDLSVYWYQQSLDQGLQFLIQYYNGEERAKGNILERFSAQQFPDLHSELNLSSLELGDSALYFCASSESSQETQYFGPGTRLLVL.